This TCR beta chain was captured in a study of T cells after yellow fever vaccination. For this clonotype: The antigen is not known.

TCRdb re-analysed the 5' RACE reads in MiXCR, keeping a single row per CDR3 protein. The repertoire has 600,000 to 750,000 distinct CDR3 sequences, about 12% of them found once; the top ten carry about 15%. General study results and limits: Most primary-vaccination clones recurred post-booster (around 95% CD4, 85% to 90% CD8).

Sample: PBMCs, taken on the day of the yellow fever booster vaccination. This receptor was identified in a man aged 25-40 years who received the YFV17D yellow fever vaccine.

CDR3 loop: CASSLIGDLNQPQHF. CDR3 DNA sequence: TGTGCCAGCAGCTTAATAGGGGACCTCAATCAGCCCCAGCATTTT. This chain uses TRBV7-2 with TRBJ1-5, with D maybe TRBD1 (5 bases). CDR3 size: 15 residues. Trimming took off 2 bases at V and 3 bases at J, with 11 bases between the two ends. Germline V gene data show CDR1 as SGHTA and CDR2 as FQGNSA.